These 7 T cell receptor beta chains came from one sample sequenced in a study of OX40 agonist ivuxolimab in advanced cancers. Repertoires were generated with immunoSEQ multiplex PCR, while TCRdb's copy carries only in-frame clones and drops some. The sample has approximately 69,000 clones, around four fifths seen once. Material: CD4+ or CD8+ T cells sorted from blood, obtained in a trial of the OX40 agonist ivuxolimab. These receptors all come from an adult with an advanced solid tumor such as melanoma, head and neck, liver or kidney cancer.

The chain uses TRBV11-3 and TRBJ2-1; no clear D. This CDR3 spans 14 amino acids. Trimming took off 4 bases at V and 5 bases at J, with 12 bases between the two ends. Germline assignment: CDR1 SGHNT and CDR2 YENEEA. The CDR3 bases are TGTGCCAGCAGCTCAATGGACCGACACAATGAGCAGTTCTTC. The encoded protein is CASSSMDRHNEQFF.

The CDR3 here is CASRPQGSAYEQYF. The CDR3 DNA reads TGTGCCAGTAGGCCTCAGGGGAGCGCCTACGAGCAGTACTTC. The chain recombines TRBV19 with TRBJ2-7; a possible D gene is TRBD1 (6 bases). V shed 6 bases and J shed 2 bases, with 14 bases lying between them. Germline CDR1 and CDR2: LNHDA and SQIVND (reference sequence). The CDR3 spans 14 residues. Drawing the rest from reference TRBV19 and TRBJ2-7, the complete variable domain is DGGITQSPKYLFRKEGQNVTLSCEQNLNHDAMYWYRQDPGQGLRLIYYSQIVNDFQKGDIAEGYSVSREKKESFPLTVTSAQKNPTAFYLCASRPQGSAYEQYFGPGTRLTVT.

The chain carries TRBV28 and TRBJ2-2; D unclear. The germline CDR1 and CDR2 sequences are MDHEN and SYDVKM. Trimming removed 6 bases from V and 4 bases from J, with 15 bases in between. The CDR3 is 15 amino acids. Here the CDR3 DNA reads TGTGCCAGCAGCTCCCCCATCCCCACCACCGGGGAGCTGTTTTTT. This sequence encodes CASSSPIPTTGELFF.

CDR3 region: CASKERPGDTEAFF. The CDR3 DNA reads as TGTGCCAGCAAGGAACGACCTGGGGACACTGAAGCTTTCTTT. This chain links TRBV27 with TRBJ1-1; D gene ambiguous. CDR3 length equals 14 residues. The germline gives CDR1 MNHEY, CDR2 SMNVEV (reference sequence). V shed 7 bases and J shed 3 bases, with 15 bases lying between them.

The CDR3, as DNA: TGTGCCAGCAGACGCCGGGGGGGGCAAGAGACCCAGTACTTC. Its protein is CASRRRGGQETQYF. The chain couples TRBV6-6 to TRBJ2-5; 8 bases fit TRBD2. The length of the CDR3 is 14 residues. CDR1 and CDR2 from the germline V gene are MNHNY and SVGAGI (reference sequence). Trimming cost V 6 bases and J 2 bases; bases outside gene matches: 5.

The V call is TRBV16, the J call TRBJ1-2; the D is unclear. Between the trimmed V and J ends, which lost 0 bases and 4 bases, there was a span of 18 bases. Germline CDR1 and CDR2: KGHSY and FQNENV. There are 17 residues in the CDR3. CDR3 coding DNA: TGTGCCAGCAGCCAATCACTAGAGGAAGGGATTGGCTATGGCTACACCTTC. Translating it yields CASSQSLEEGIGYGYTF.

CDR3: CASSLDVAGREQFF. Written as DNA, the CDR3 is TGTGCCAGCAGCTTGGATGTAGCGGGGAGGGAGCAGTTCTTC. This chain connects TRBV5-4 to TRBJ2-1; 8 positions agree with TRBD2. CDR3 size: 14 residues. J gave up 10 bases and V 0 bases, and 6 bases lay outside the gene matches. Germline values: CDR1 SGHNT, CDR2 YYREEE (reference sequence). Full variable domain (outside the CDR3, taken from reference TRBV5-4 and TRBJ2-1): ETGVTQSPTHLIKTRGQQVTLRCSSQSGHNTVSWYQQALGQGPQFIFQYYREEENGRGNFPPRFSGLQFPNYSSELNVNALELDDSALYLCASSLDVAGREQFFGPGTRLTVL.